A selection of T cell receptor beta chains follows, all from one sample in a study of cytomegalovirus exposure and HLA in healthy donors. TCRdb's table, derived via immunoSEQ multiplex PCR, lists solely in-frame clones and lacks some. The data hold some 140,000 clones, with approximately 80% observed a single time. Sequencing was carried out using PBMCs. These receptors all stem from a woman between 35 and 50 years old in good health and CMV-seronegative. Each CDR3 is given with its conserved first and last residue. A D gene is named only where the DNA matches it firmly. For some rows the clone size is stated as once, few or many, or as a class when expanded; others skip it.

cdr3_aa,cdr3_nt,j_call,d_call,clone_size,v_call
CSVERTGYNYGYTF,TGCAGCGTTGAAAGGACAGGATATAACTATGGCTACACCTTC,TRBJ1-2,TRBD1,.,TRBV29-1
CASSMWQMNQPQHF,TGTGCCAGTAGTATGTGGCAGATGAATCAGCCCCAGCATTTT,TRBJ1-5,.,.,TRBV19
CASSLDRESSYEQYF,TGTGCCAGCAGCTTAGACAGGGAGAGCTCCTACGAGCAGTACTTC,TRBJ2-7,.,.,TRBV7-6
CASSLAVAGSSYNEQFF,TGTGCCAGCAGCTTAGCGGTTGCGGGGAGCTCCTACAATGAGCAGTTCTTC,TRBJ2-1,.,.,TRBV7-8
CASSRTGGKLVGGYTF,TGTGCCAGCAGTCGAACAGGGGGCAAGTTAGTGGGTGGCTACACCTTC,TRBJ1-2,TRBD1,.,TRBV7-3
CASSLRAPNEKLFF,TGTGCCAGCAGCCTGAGGGCACCTAATGAAAAACTGTTTTTT,TRBJ1-4,.,.,TRBV5-4
CASSAAGTANEKLFF,TGTGCCAGCAGTGCAGCCGGGACAGCGAATGAAAAACTGTTTTTT,TRBJ1-4,TRBD1,few,TRBV25-1
CAWSFGGGSRGLGDTQYF,TGTGCCTGGAGTTTCGGGGGTGGGTCAAGGGGATTAGGAGATACGCAGTATTTT,TRBJ2-3,.,.,TRBV30
CASSFDRAQGYTF,TGTGCCAGCAGCTTCGACAGGGCCCAGGGCTACACCTTC,TRBJ1-2,TRBD1,.,TRBV5-6
CASSEDTLTEAFF,TGTGCCAGCAGCGAGGACACCCTCACTGAAGCTTTCTTT,TRBJ1-1,.,.,TRBV9
CASSYRLGTDTQYF,TGTGCCAGCAGTTACAGGCTAGGCACAGATACGCAGTATTTT,TRBJ2-3,.,once,TRBV6-5
CASTDLYEKLFF,TGTGCCAGCACCGACTTATACGAAAAACTGTTTTTT,TRBJ1-4,.,.,TRBV6-6
CASSRGYVRETQYF,TGTGCCAGCAGCCGGGGATACGTAAGAGAGACCCAGTACTTC,TRBJ2-5,.,.,TRBV7-2
CASSEPGHVNYGYTF,TGTGCCAGCAGCGAACCCGGACACGTTAACTATGGCTACACCTTC,TRBJ1-2,.,.,TRBV6-1
CASRGDTNTGELFF,TGTGCGTCCAGAGGGGACACGAACACCGGGGAGCTGTTTTTT,TRBJ2-2,.,once,TRBV30
CASSLWTDSSYEQYF,TGCGCCAGCAGCCTATGGACAGACAGCTCCTACGAGCAGTACTTC,TRBJ2-7,.,.,TRBV5-1
CAWSRVATEAFF,TGTGCCTGGAGTCGGGTGGCTACTGAAGCTTTCTTT,TRBJ1-1,.,few,TRBV30
CASSIGPNTGELFF,TGTGCCAGTAGTATAGGGCCGAACACCGGGGAGCTGTTTTTT,TRBJ2-2,.,.,TRBV19
CASSPGEVYNNEQFF,TGTGCCAGCTCACCGGGGGAGGTCTATAACAATGAGCAGTTCTTC,TRBJ2-1,.,.,TRBV18
CASSPTSSGANVLTF,TGTGCCAGTAGCCCGACTAGCTCTGGGGCCAACGTCCTGACTTTC,TRBJ2-6,.,once,TRBV19
CASSQERLDYGTGELFF,TGCGCCAGCAGCCAAGAGCGATTAGATTACGGGACCGGGGAGCTGTTTTTT,TRBJ2-2,.,.,TRBV4-3
CASSVVSGGGSNEQFF,TGTGCCAGCAGCGTAGTTTCAGGGGGCGGTTCGAATGAGCAGTTCTTC,TRBJ2-1,TRBD1,.,TRBV9
CASSSDSGALSEQYF,TGTGCCAGCAGTTCTGATAGCGGGGCCCTCTCCGAGCAGTACTTC,TRBJ2-7,TRBD2,.,TRBV2
CASSYVSGEAGELFF,TGTGCCAGCAGTTACGTGTCGGGGGAGGCCGGGGAGCTGTTTTTT,TRBJ2-2,.,few,TRBV6-5
CASSETGTGSIYGYTF,TGTGCCAGCAGTGAGACCGGGACAGGGAGCATCTATGGCTACACCTTC,TRBJ1-2,TRBD1,.,TRBV25-1
CASSLNRMDTEAFF,TGTGCCAGCAGTTTAAACAGGATGGACACTGAAGCTTTCTTT,TRBJ1-1,.,.,TRBV27
CASSLSSSYNEQFF,TGTGCCAGCAGCTTATCGAGCTCCTACAATGAGCAGTTCTTC,TRBJ2-1,.,.,TRBV7-6
CAGGRGGGEQFF,TGTGCCGGAGGCAGGGGAGGGGGGGAGCAGTTCTTC,TRBJ2-1,.,few,TRBV2
CASTWGQGNSPLHF,TGTGCCAGCACTTGGGGACAGGGCAATTCACCCCTCCACTTT,TRBJ1-6,TRBD1,.,TRBV27
CASSWRGGPGNTEAFF,TGTGCCAGCAGTTGGCGGGGGGGGCCAGGGAACACTGAAGCTTTCTTT,TRBJ1-1,.,.,TRBV6-5
CAISPSQGRGNSPLHF,TGTGCCATCAGCCCGTCCCAGGGGCGAGGGAATTCACCCCTCCACTTT,TRBJ1-6,.,.,TRBV10-3
CSVMGGNTEAFF,TGCAGCGTGATGGGGGGGAACACTGAAGCTTTCTTT,TRBJ1-1,.,.,TRBV29-1
CASSYSGGTNEKLFF,TGTGCCAGCAGTTACTCGGGGGGGACTAATGAAAAACTGTTTTTT,TRBJ1-4,.,.,TRBV6-5
CAISDRGGRGPQETQYF,TGTGCCATCAGTGACAGGGGTGGGCGAGGGCCCCAAGAGACCCAGTACTTC,TRBJ2-5,.,.,TRBV10-3
CASSQLKGADSPLHF,TGTGCCAGCAGCCAACTGAAGGGGGCAGATTCACCCCTCCACTTT,TRBJ1-6,TRBD1,.,TRBV14
CASRWSENTEAFF,TGCGCCAGCAGGTGGAGTGAGAACACTGAAGCTTTCTTT,TRBJ1-1,.,.,TRBV5-1
CASTGTANQPQHF,TGTGCCAGCACCGGGACAGCGAATCAGCCCCAGCATTTT,TRBJ1-5,TRBD1,.,TRBV2
CASSRISGAEKLFF,TGCGCCAGCAGCCGAATCTCAGGGGCCGAAAAACTGTTTTTT,TRBJ1-4,.,.,TRBV5-1
CASSLEGPMYGYTF,TGTGCCAGCAGCTTAGAGGGGCCCATGTATGGCTACACCTTC,TRBJ1-2,.,.,TRBV7-2
CASSLREDTEAFF,TGCGCCAGCAGCTTGAGGGAGGACACTGAAGCTTTCTTT,TRBJ1-1,.,.,TRBV5-1
CASRAGGFNEQFF,TGTGCCAGCAGGGCGGGGGGGTTCAATGAGCAGTTCTTC,TRBJ2-1,TRBD2,.,TRBV2
CATSRDRSTYEQYF,TGTGCCACCAGCAGAGATCGGTCAACCTACGAGCAGTACTTC,TRBJ2-7,.,.,TRBV15
CASNNRRQGLQETQYF,TGTGCCAGCAACAATAGACGACAGGGCCTCCAAGAGACCCAGTACTTC,TRBJ2-5,TRBD1,.,TRBV6-6
CASRRLAGGPNEQFF,TGTGCCAGTCGTAGGCTAGCGGGGGGGCCGAATGAGCAGTTCTTC,TRBJ2-1,TRBD2,once,TRBV28
CASSYGTAQETQYF,TGTGCCAGCAGTTACGGGACAGCTCAAGAGACCCAGTACTTC,TRBJ2-5,TRBD1,few,TRBV6-6
CASSSRYPSGANVLTF,TGTGCCAGCAGTTCCCGGTACCCCTCTGGGGCCAACGTCCTGACTTTC,TRBJ2-6,.,.,TRBV2
CASGGTDTEAFF,TGTGCCAGCGGAGGGACGGACACTGAAGCTTTCTTT,TRBJ1-1,.,.,TRBV28
CASSLRQVNTEAFF,TGTGCCAGCAGCTTGAGACAAGTAAACACTGAAGCTTTCTTT,TRBJ1-1,.,.,TRBV5-6
CASKEWGGASNEQFF,TGTGCCAGCAAAGAATGGGGGGGGGCGAGCAATGAGCAGTTCTTC,TRBJ2-1,.,once,TRBV2
CASSDRMATEQYF,TGCGCCAGCTCGGACAGAATGGCTACCGAGCAGTACTTC,TRBJ2-7,.,.,TRBV5-1
CASSTPGQGVDTLFF,TGTGCCAGCAGTACCCCGGGACAGGGAGTAGATACACTGTTTTTT,TRBJ1-4,TRBD1,.,TRBV28